Following are 27 T cell receptor beta chains from one sample sequenced in a study of molecular identifiers for immune sequencing clone quantification. TCRdb called the PCR reads again in MiXCR, with one record for every CDR3 protein. Among some 100,000 distinct CDR3 sequences listed, around 19% were seen once. The sample comprised naive CD8+ T cells from blood, with Jurkat cell RNA spiked in. As to subset: FACS-sorted CD8+CD4-CCR7+CD45RA+ naive T cells. These receptors all stem from a human donor in good health. Some libraries in this study had Jurkat cell RNA spiked in.

The chain is built from TRBV2 and TRBJ2-6; unclear D gene. CDR3 size: 16 residues. Germline-derived CDR1 and CDR2 are SNHLY and FYNNEI. Trimming pared 8 bases from V and 0 bases from J, leaving 14 bases between. The CDR3 sequence is CASGPVEISGANVLTF. CDR3 bases: TGTGCCAGCGGCCCAGTAGAGATCTCTGGGGCCAACGTCCTGACTTTC.

As for this clonotype: This may come from a read error, since a much larger clone is one base off. In this CDR3 the conserved last residue, phenylalanine or tryptophan, is missing, so a read error is likely. Written as DNA, the CDR3 is TGTGCCAGTGAACAACTAGCGGGTTACAATGAGCAGTTCTCC. It translates to CASEQLAGYNEQFS. J is TRBJ2-1 and V is TRBV6-1; 9 bases agree with TRBD2. This CDR3 comprises 14 residues. From germline, CDR1 is MNHNS and CDR2 SASEGT. With V trimmed by 9 bases and J by 4 bases, 7 bases remained unmatched.

This clonotype was counted ten times or more. The V gene is TRBV29-1, the J gene TRBJ2-3, with 8 bases aligning to TRBD2. Germline CDR1 SQVTM, CDR2 ANQGSEA. This CDR3 has 16 residues. Germline trimming cut 0 bases from V and 2 bases from J; bases unmatched to any gene: 7. For the CDR3, the DNA is TGCAGCGTTGAAGAGGGAGCGGGGGCAACCACAGATACGCAGTATTTT. As protein: CSVEEGAGATTDTQYF.

In its sample, this clonotype was seen many times. V is TRBV12-3 or TRBV12-4 and J is TRBJ2-5; TRBD1 is a possible D gene (6 bases). This CDR3 is built from 15 residues. With 5 bases removed from V and 2 bases from J, the gap between germline ends came to 15 bases. In DNA, the CDR3 is TGTGCCAGCAGTAAGAATGGACAGCCACAAGAGACCCAGTACTTC. It codes for CASSKNGQPQETQYF.

The rearrangement joins TRBV3-1 to TRBJ2-7, with D uncertain. Trimming cost V 4 bases and J 3 bases, with 13 bases left between them. Germline CDR1 reads LGHDT; CDR2 reads YNNKEL (reference sequence). The CDR3 is 14 residues long. CDR3 in amino acids: CASSPFKTLYEQYF. CDR3 DNA: TGTGCCAGCAGCCCGTTCAAAACCCTCTACGAGCAGTACTTC.

This clonotype was counted ten times or more. V is TRBV27 and J is TRBJ1-5; TRBD1 matches 8 bases. Germline V gene lookup returns CDR1 MNHEY and CDR2 SMNVEV (reference sequence). This CDR3 region has 16 residues. V trimming: 2 bases; J trimming: 5 bases; junction bases outside the gene matches: 8. CDR3 region: CASSLAGGRGDQPQHF. Written as DNA, the CDR3 is TGTGCCAGCAGTTTAGCAGGGGGCAGAGGGGATCAGCCCCAGCATTTT.

This clonotype was seen at least ten times. This sequence joins TRBV6-5 and TRBJ1-1; D not resolved. Trimming took off 0 bases at V and 4 bases at J, with 18 bases between the two ends. CDR1 and CDR2 (germline): MNHEY, SVGAGI. This CDR3 has 17 residues. In DNA form, the CDR3 reads TGTGCCAGCAGTTACTCGGGCAACAGAGGACCAGGCACTGAAGCTTTCTTT. This sequence encodes CASSYSGNRGPGTEAFF.

This clonotype was detected ten times or more. The chain carries TRBV5-5 and TRBJ1-4, with a possible D match to TRBD1 (5 bases). The CDR3 sequence is 16 residues long. V dropped 4 bases and J dropped 4 bases, with 17 bases sitting between them. Per germline, CDR1 SGHKS and CDR2 YYEKEE (reference sequence). CDR3: CASSGDRAIFNEKLFF. The CDR3 DNA sequence: TGTGCCAGCAGCGGGGACCGAGCCATATTTAATGAAAAACTGTTTTTT.

At least ten counts were recorded for this clonotype. The rearrangement links TRBV27 to TRBJ1-5; D remains ambiguous. CDR1 and CDR2 from the germline V gene are MNHEY and SMNVEV (reference sequence). This CDR3 contains 14 residues. V was shortened by 4 bases and J by 3 bases, with 10 bases between the two germline ends. The CDR3 region is CASSSAGFNQPQHF. CDR3 bases: TGTGCCAGCAGTTCTGCAGGCTTCAATCAGCCCCAGCATTTT.

This clonotype has a count of ten or more. V gene TRBV4-3 combines with J gene TRBJ1-2; the D gene is possibly TRBD1 (5 bases). The CDR3 length is 14 residues. Trimming removed 4 bases from V and 2 bases from J, with 11 bases in between. Looked up from germline, CDR1 is LGHNA and CDR2 is YSLEER. CDR3 amino acids: CASSPGLGNYGYTF. Here the CDR3 DNA reads TGCGCCAGCAGCCCAGGGCTGGGGAACTATGGCTACACCTTC.

The table lists this clonotype with many counts. The chain combines TRBV7-8 with TRBJ2-1; 10 bases line up with TRBD1. The trim removed 4 bases at V and 2 bases at J, leaving 8 bases unmatched. The CDR3 runs to 17 residues. Germline V lookup: CDR1 SGHVS, CDR2 FQNEAQ. DNA for the CDR3: TGTGCCAGCAGCTCGGGGCCGGACAGGGGGACCTACAATGAGCAGTTCTTC. It specifies CASSSGPDRGTYNEQFF.

This clonotype has a count of ten or more. The chain couples TRBV10-1 to TRBJ2-7; no clear D gene. The ends were cut back, 4 bases at V and 5 bases at J, with 6 bases in the middle. The CDR3 is 11 amino acids. The germline V gene encodes CDR1 WNHNN and CDR2 SYGVQD (reference sequence). This chain's CDR3 is CASSARDEQYF. DNA of the CDR3: TGCGCCAGCAGTGCACGTGACGAGCAGTACTTC.

This clonotype was observed many times. The rearrangement uses TRBV29-1 and TRBJ2-7; D is perhaps TRBD1 (5 bases). The germline V gene encodes CDR1 SQVTM and CDR2 ANQGSEA. The CDR3 is 10 residues long. With 7 bases removed from V and 4 bases from J, the gap between germline ends came to 8 bases. The chain's CDR3 is CSAQGYEQYF. The CDR3 nucleotides read TGCAGCGCGCAGGGATACGAGCAGTACTTC.

As regards this clonotype: One base away lies a much larger clone, so this may be a sequencing read error. This chain links TRBV29-1 with TRBJ2-7; no clear D. The germline V gene has CDR1 SQVTM and CDR2 ANQGSEA. The CDR3 is 10 amino acids. Here the CDR3 DNA reads TGCAGCGTTGGCAGTCCCGAGCAGTGCTTC. It translates to CSVGSPEQCF.

This clonotype has a count of ten or more. The V call is TRBV6-5, the J call TRBJ2-3; the D gene is possibly TRBD2 (6 bases). The V and J ends lost 1 base and 0 bases respectively, with 11 bases between them. The CDR3 is 16 residues long. The V gene's germline CDR1 is MNHEY and CDR2 SVGAGI. Here the CDR3 DNA reads TGTGCCAGCAGTTACTTTCGGGGGACTAGCACAGATACGCAGTATTTT. Protein: CASSYFRGTSTDTQYF.

With regard to this clonotype: With a much larger clone just one base away, this may be a read error. The chain carries TRBV12-3 or TRBV12-4 and TRBJ2-3; either TRBD1 or TRBD2 may supply D (5 bases each). With 3 bases removed from V and 5 bases from J, the gap between germline ends came to 15 bases. There are 15 residues in the CDR3. The CDR3 spells CASSFPGAVGDTQYF. The CDR3, as DNA: TGTGCCAGCAGTTTTCCCGGGGCAGTCGGAGATACGCAGTATTTT.

Details on this clonotype: One junction end does not reproduce the germline sequence, and a read error may be involved. The V call is TRBV10-1, the J call TRBJ2-5; D perhaps matches TRBD1 (5 bases). The CDR3 is made up of 14 amino acids. CDR1 and CDR2 (germline): WNHNN, SYGVQD (reference sequence). Here the CDR3 DNA reads TGCGCCGGCAGTGAGTTAAGCAGGGCGGAGACCCGGTACTTC. Residues: CAGSELSRAETRYF.

This clonotype showed up many times. The chain joins TRBV6-4 to TRBJ2-1; the match to TRBD2 covers 11 bases. After removal of 1 base from V and 7 bases from J, the junction contained 15 bases not matched to a gene. This CDR3 has 19 amino acids. The germline V gene encodes CDR1 MRHNA and CDR2 SNTAGT. The CDR3 region has the DNA TGTGCCAGCAGTGACTTCAGACTAGCGGGACGCTCCCGGCGGAATGAGCAGTTCTTC. It encodes CASSDFRLAGRSRRNEQFF.

This clonotype has just a few counts. The chain recombines TRBV10-3 with TRBJ1-5; 7 nucleotides match TRBD1. Per germline, CDR1 ENHRY and CDR2 SYGVKD. V lost 3 bases and J lost 6; bases outside the gene matches: 5. The CDR3 contains 14 residues. CDR3: CAISDTGVGQPQHF. In DNA, the CDR3 is TGTGCCATCAGTGACACAGGGGTGGGTCAGCCCCAGCATTTT.

Turning to this clonotype: The CDR3 does not end in the conserved phenylalanine or tryptophan, so this is likely a read error. The DNA is omitted, as the CDR3 cannot be located on it reliably, and the CDR3 follows TCRdb's listing. The chain couples TRBV29-1 to TRBJ2-6; no check of the table's D call, TRBD1, against the DNA was made. With termini counted, the CDR3 has 17 amino acids. Looked up from germline, CDR1 is SQVTM and CDR2 is ANQGSEA. CDR3 amino acids: CSVEYRENSSGANVLAL.

The chain is built from TRBV29-1 and TRBJ2-7; TRBD1 might be the D (5 bases). Germline V gene data show CDR1 as SQVTM and CDR2 as ANQGSEA. This CDR3 is built from 12 residues. The V end was cut by 3 bases, the J end by 13 bases, with 19 bases between. CDR3 loop: CSVEAGLYGQYF. Written as DNA, the CDR3 is TGCAGCGTTGAGGCAGGGTTGTACGGGCAATACTTC.

This clonotype was found many times. This rearrangement joins TRBV6-6 to TRBJ2-2, with 14 bases matching TRBD2. CDR3 length: 19 residues. Trimming cost V 5 bases and J 3 bases; bases outside gene matches: 11. Germline lookup yields CDR1 MNHNY and CDR2 SVGAGI (reference sequence). CDR3 amino acids: CASSDRTSGRLVYTGELFF. CDR3 sequence (DNA): TGTGCCAGCAGTGACCGGACTAGCGGGAGGTTGGTGTACACCGGGGAGCTGTTTTTT.

This clonotype was detected only a few times. V is TRBV28 and J is TRBJ2-1; 7 nucleotides align to TRBD1. The CDR3 totals 15 residues. Germline CDR1 and CDR2: MDHEN and SYDVKM. Losses at the gene ends were 5 bases for V and 0 bases for J; bases not matched to a gene: 4. The CDR3 spells CASSTRDSSYNEQFF. Here the CDR3 DNA reads TGTGCCAGCAGTACCCGGGACAGCTCCTACAATGAGCAGTTCTTC.

Turning to this clonotype: Mismatch with germline at one junction end may stem from a read error. The chain joins TRBV5-3 to TRBJ2-6, with D hard to call. TRBV5-3 is reported as an ORF; its role is uncertain. The CDR3 covers 15 residues. The CDR3 DNA follows: TGTACCAGCAGCTTGTACGGATCTGGGGCCAACGTCCTGACTTTC. Amino acid sequence: CTSSLYGSGANVLTF.

This clonotype showed up many times. The rearrangement uses TRBV7-2 and TRBJ2-5; 8 bases align to TRBD2. CDR1 and CDR2 from the germline V gene are SGHTA and FQGNSA. Unmatched junction bases numbered 15, after V lost 10 bases and J lost 5 bases. The CDR3 length is 15 residues. The CDR3 loop reads CATIRASGYYETQYF. The CDR3 coding sequence is TGTGCCACGATTCGGGCTAGCGGGTACTATGAGACCCAGTACTTC.

The chain recombines TRBV5-1 with TRBJ2-3; TRBD2 aligns across 8 bases. CDR3 length: 16 residues. CDR1 and CDR2 (germline): SGHRS, YFSETQ. J lost 5 bases, V lost 0 bases, and 8 bases had no gene match. The CDR3 bases are TGCGCCAGCAGCTTGGCCCCAAGCGGGGGATTAGATACGCAGTATTTT. It codes for CASSLAPSGGLDTQYF.

This clonotype was detected many times. This rearrangement joins TRBV27 to TRBJ2-7; 10 bases align to TRBD2. Germline V CDR1 and CDR2: MNHEY, SMNVEV (reference sequence). Unmatched junction bases numbered 10, after V lost 4 bases and J lost 4 bases. There are 16 residues in the CDR3. The CDR3 sequence: CASSSGGLAALYEQYF. The CDR3 DNA reads TGTGCCAGCAGTTCAGGAGGACTAGCGGCACTTTACGAGCAGTACTTC.